This TCR beta chain was obtained from a study of blood T cell repertoires in COVID-19. Study as a whole: PBMCs, B-cell-depleted T cells, or T cells were the source of the cDNA or gDNA that made up the material.

In the study's own analysis: Nucleated cell number was recorded as an estimate derived from reference gene primer amplification. Repertoires were generated with immunoSEQ multiplex PCR, while TCRdb's copy carries only in-frame clones and drops some. Clone size and the V and J calls come from that table; the DNA yielded D and trimming. The sample lists approximately 220,000 clones; under 90% were seen once. Germline V gene data show CDR1 as SGHAT and CDR2 as FQNNGV. The CDR3 sequence is 18 residues long. The V end lost 1 base, the J end lost 0 bases, and 16 bases lay between the germline ends. The chain recombines TRBV11-2 with TRBJ1-5; possible D gene TRBD1, 6 bases. The clonotype was recovered from a man over 45 with acute or convalescent COVID-19. Sequencing used peripheral blood. The CDR3 bases are TGTGCCAGCAGCTTAGGGGTGGGGGGGCCCCATAGCAATCAGCCCCAGCATTTT. Protein product: CASSLGVGGPHSNQPQHF.